Listed here are 7 T cell receptor beta chains from one sample, sequenced in a study of blood T cell repertoires in COVID-19. Method: immunoSEQ multiplex PCR; TCRdb's copy keeps in-frame clones and lacks some. The table has 150,000 to 200,000 clones, roughly 84% seen once; the top ten hold about 15%. Sequencing input: PBMCs or T cells enriched from blood (not recorded which). These receptors all come from a man aged 45 to 65 who had recovered from COVID-19.

V usage is TRBV28 and J usage is TRBJ1-1; D unresolved. CDR1 MDHEN and CDR2 SYDVKM come from the germline V gene. There are 13 residues in the CDR3. Between the trimmed V and J ends, which lost 2 bases and 3 bases, there was a span of 7 bases. The CDR3 nucleotides are TGTGCCAGCAGTTTAACATCCCACACTGAAGCTTTCTTT. This gives the protein CASSLTSHTEAFF.

The chain carries TRBV7-2 and TRBJ2-3; TRBD2 matches 10 bases. CDR1 is SGHTA, CDR2 FQGNSA, per germline. J was trimmed by 4 bases and V by 10 bases; bases with no gene match: 5. This CDR3 spans 13 amino acids. CDR3 amino acids: CATAAGGPDTQYF. The CDR3 nucleotides are TGTGCCACCGCAGCGGGGGGGCCAGATACGCAGTATTTT.

This rearrangement joins TRBV30 to TRBJ2-7; D might be TRBD1 (5 bases). Germline loops: CDR1 GTSNPN, CDR2 SVGIG (reference sequence). V dropped 2 bases and J dropped 2 bases, with 22 bases sitting between them. The CDR3 contains 17 residues. CDR3 region: CAWSIDSRPPRPYEQYF. The CDR3 nucleotides are TGTGCCTGGAGTATCGACAGCAGACCTCCTAGGCCCTACGAGCAGTACTTC.

V gene TRBV5-1 combines with J gene TRBJ2-3; D is ambiguous. The CDR3 runs 14 residues. V was shortened by 0 bases and J by 3 bases, with 8 bases between the two germline ends. Per germline, CDR1 SGHRS and CDR2 YFSETQ. DNA of the CDR3: TGCGCCAGCAGCTTGGCGTTTCTAACAGATACGCAGTATTTT. Protein: CASSLAFLTDTQYF.

V gene TRBV7-2 combines with J gene TRBJ2-7; perhaps TRBD1 as D (5 bases). The V gene's germline CDR1 is SGHTA and CDR2 FQGNSA. V was trimmed by 2 bases and J by 2 bases, leaving 16 bases between them. The CDR3 is 16 residues long. In DNA, the CDR3 is TGTGCCAGCAGCTTAACAGGCTCGCCCCCCACCTACGAGCAGTACTTC. It encodes CASSLTGSPPTYEQYF.

V usage is TRBV5-1 and J usage is TRBJ2-1, with 7 bases matching TRBD1. There are 14 residues in the CDR3. J lost 1 base, V lost 2 bases, and 0 bases had no gene match. The germline gives CDR1 SGHRS, CDR2 YFSETQ. The DNA for the CDR3 is TGCGCCAGCAGCTTACAGGGGTCCTACAATGAGCAGTTCTTC. Translating it yields CASSLQGSYNEQFF.

V gene TRBV28 combines with J gene TRBJ2-3, with TRBD2 identical over 10 bases. Germline V gene lookup returns CDR1 MDHEN and CDR2 SYDVKM. This CDR3 has 16 residues. Germline trimming cut 6 bases from V and 5 bases from J; bases unmatched to any gene: 11. The CDR3: CASSPSLAGALDTQYF. The CDR3 DNA reads as TGTGCCAGCAGCCCTTCCCTAGCGGGGGCTTTAGATACGCAGTATTTT.